This TCR beta chain comes out of a study of cytomegalovirus exposure and HLA in healthy donors. Study-wide points: A further, later analysis showed that HLA-associated TCR beta chains (compared with equally common others) were more clonally expanded. One later analysis reportedly identified an Asian-associated ancestry cluster that showed fewer N-insertions than the approximately 670-donor mean.

This clone appeared a few times. Its antigen is not known. Regarding donors, all were healthy bone marrow donors. Donors had nominal health at sampling but likely had unrecorded immune exposures. The PCR made use of 60 Vbeta and 13 Jbeta primers. The assay was immunoSEQ multiplex PCR, and TCRdb's table has in-frame clones only and misses some. The sample contains 90,000 or so clones, 78% of which appear only once. Sequenced sample: PBMCs. The receptor comes from a male donor in good health and CMV-seropositive.

The CDR3 reads CASSLGRSSRGFVKNIQYF. The CDR3 nucleotides are TGTGCCAGCAGCTTAGGCCGTTCCTCACGGGGGTTCGTCAAAAACATTCAGTACTTC. This chain links TRBV13 with TRBJ2-4; a weak D match, TRBD2 (6 bases). The CDR3 covers 19 residues. Germline V gene data show CDR1 as PRHDT and CDR2 as FYEKMQ (reference sequence). The V end was cut by 0 bases, the J end by 3 bases, with 21 bases between. Full variable domain (outside the CDR3, taken from reference TRBV13 and TRBJ2-4): AAGVIQSPRHLIKEKRETATLKCYPIPRHDTVYWYQQGPGQDPQFLISFYEKMQSDKGSIPDRFSAQQFSDYHSELNMSSLELGDSALYFCASSLGRSSRGFVKNIQYFGAGTRLSVL.